The 23 T cell receptor beta chains reported below all come from one sample, sequenced in a study of T cell responses to AZD1222 COVID-19 vaccine (dated by TCRdb to the early 2020s). Preparation of the library involved the immunoSEQ multiplex PCR assay. TCRdb provides this immuneACCESS table in a form limited to in-frame rearrangements. Some clones are lacking; in checked studies, under half of them reflect an unresolved V gene, and why the rest are absent is not known. Here the sample has 110,000 or so clones; around nine tenths occur a single time. The ten most abundant clones make up 10% to 15% of the sample. The time point label here, explained by the study, means: baseline before first vaccination. Sequencing was performed on peripheral blood, taken on day 0 of AZD1222 vaccination. The receptor source for this set is an adult in good health.

This clone has a count of ten or more. V usage is TRBV27 and J usage is TRBJ2-1, with 9 bases that match TRBD2. This CDR3 contains 16 residues. V gave up 4 bases and J gave up 3 bases; unmatched junction bases: 7. CDR1 MNHEY and CDR2 SMNVEV come from the germline V gene (reference sequence). This chain's CDR3 is CASSSHSGGSYNEQFF. In nucleotides, the CDR3 is TGTGCCAGCAGTTCCCATAGCGGGGGCAGCTACAATGAGCAGTTCTTC.

This chain links TRBV28 with TRBJ1-6; 9 positions agree with TRBD1. CDR1 and CDR2 from the germline V gene are MDHEN and SYDVKM. There are 15 residues in the CDR3. V shed 5 bases and J 10 bases; nucleotides not matched to a gene: 9. CDR3 coding DNA: TGTGCCAGCAGTCATCTCCGGGACAGGGACTCACCCCTCCACTTT. It translates to CASSHLRDRDSPLHF.

This chain's CDR3 is CASSPHPGREEKLFF. In nucleotides, the CDR3 is TGTGCCAGCTCACCGCACCCCGGTAGGGAGGAAAAACTGTTTTTT. The rearrangement uses TRBV18 and TRBJ1-4; D not resolved. The CDR3 is made up of 15 amino acids. Trimming stripped 3 bases from V and 8 bases from J, with 16 bases between. Germline CDR1 reads KGHSH; CDR2 reads LQKENI.

This clone was recorded a few times. V usage is TRBV7-9 and J usage is TRBJ2-7, with TRBD2 identical over 11 bases. Germline values: CDR1 SEHNR, CDR2 FQNEAQ (reference sequence). Unmatched junction bases numbered 7, after V lost 2 bases and J lost 1 base. This CDR3 contains 17 residues. This CDR3 reads CASSLTSGSFGSYEQYF. The DNA for the CDR3 is TGTGCCAGCAGCTTAACTAGCGGGAGCTTTGGGTCCTACGAGCAGTACTTC.

This clone appeared a single time. V usage is TRBV5-1 and J usage is TRBJ2-5, with 13 bases fitting TRBD2. V shed 3 bases, J shed 5 bases, and the junction held 10 bases outside the gene matches. Germline values: CDR1 SGHRS, CDR2 YFSETQ. The CDR3 extends over 17 amino acids. For the CDR3, the DNA is TGCGCCAGCAGCTCCGCTGCCGGACTAGCGGGAGACGAGACCCAGTACTTC. Translated, it gives CASSSAAGLAGDETQYF.

The V gene is TRBV10-3, the J gene TRBJ2-2; 7 nucleotides align to TRBD2. The CDR3 has 16 amino acids. Germline assignment: CDR1 ENHRY and CDR2 SYGVKD. The V segment lost 0 bases and the J segment 2 bases; nucleotides outside the gene matches: 3. This CDR3 reads CAISESASGNTGELFF. In DNA, the CDR3 is TGTGCCATCAGTGAGTCGGCTAGCGGAAACACCGGGGAGCTGTTTTTT.

In its sample, this clone was seen once. This rearrangement joins TRBV5-6 to TRBJ2-3; a weak D match, TRBD1 (5 bases). Trimming cost V 5 bases and J 6 bases, with 19 bases left between them. Looked up from germline, CDR1 is SGHDT and CDR2 is YYEEEE. The CDR3 is 15 residues long. The CDR3 coding sequence is TGTGCCAGCAGTCCCGCAGGGAAGAGGTCGGATACGCAGTATTTT. This gives the protein CASSPAGKRSDTQYF. The variable domain in full, with the rest retrieved from reference TRBV5-6 and TRBJ2-3, is DAGVTQSPTHLIKTRGQQVTLRCSPKSGHDTVSWYQQALGQGPQFIFQYYEEEERQRGNFPDRFSGHQFPNYSSELNVNALLLGDSALYLCASSPAGKRSDTQYFGPGTRLTVL.

The chain has TRBV27 and TRBJ2-7, with D maybe TRBD2 (7 bases). The germline V gene has CDR1 MNHEY and CDR2 SMNVEV (reference sequence). The CDR3 has 10 residues. CDR3 loop: CGEGGVSEYF. CDR3 nucleotides: TGTGGGGAGGGGGGGGTTAGCGAGTACTTC.

V gene TRBV27 combines with J gene TRBJ2-7; D might be TRBD2 (7 bases). Germline V gives CDR1 MNHEY, CDR2 SMNVEV (reference sequence). The V end lost 6 bases, the J end lost 2 bases, and 20 bases lay between the germline ends. The CDR3 is 16 amino acids. DNA of the CDR3: TGTGCCAGCAGCCAGCCGGGGGGCCCCCGACCCTACGAGCAGTACTTC. Protein: CASSQPGGPRPYEQYF.

A single count supports this clone. V gene TRBV18 combines with J gene TRBJ1-5; D possibly corresponds to TRBD1 (5 bases). The CDR3 loop spans 15 amino acids. V was clipped by 2 bases and J by 3 bases, with 11 bases between them. Per germline, CDR1 KGHSH and CDR2 LQKENI. The CDR3 loop is CASSPEEDINQPQHF. The CDR3 bases are TGTGCCAGCTCACCAGAGGAGGACATCAATCAGCCCCAGCATTTT. The whole variable domain, remainder taken from reference TRBV18 and TRBJ1-5, is NAGVMQNPRHLVRRRGQEARLRCSPMKGHSHVYWYRQLPEEGLKFMVYLQKENIIDESGMPKERFSAEFPKEGPSILRIQQVVRGDSAAYFCASSPEEDINQPQHFGDGTRLSIL.

The J gene is TRBJ2-1, the V gene TRBV2, with 7 bases matching TRBD2. Germline CDR1 reads SNHLY; CDR2 reads FYNNEI. The CDR3 contains 14 residues. V was clipped by 7 bases and J by 8 bases; unmatched bases: 11. This CDR3 reads CASKGGFKSDEQFF. The CDR3 DNA is TGTGCCAGCAAGGGAGGGTTTAAATCGGATGAGCAGTTCTTC.

This rearrangement joins TRBV5-1 to TRBJ2-7; 10 nucleotides line up with TRBD2. This CDR3 comprises 14 residues. CDR1 and CDR2 from the germline V gene are SGHRS and YFSETQ. Trimming removed 4 bases from V and 6 bases from J; junction bases left unmatched: 7. CDR3 protein: CASSAGTSVSEQYF. DNA for the CDR3: TGCGCCAGCAGCGCCGGGACTAGCGTCAGCGAGCAGTACTTC.

A remark on this clone: This CDR3 is also generated by other DNA sequences in the sample. The chain is built from TRBV9 and TRBJ1-3; D ambiguous. The CDR3 length is 14 residues. Germline values: CDR1 SGDLS, CDR2 YYNGEE. V was shortened by 4 bases and J by 0 bases, with 8 bases between the two germline ends. DNA for the CDR3: TGTGCCAGCAGCAAAGAGGGCTCTGGAAACACCATATATTTT. It is translated as CASSKEGSGNTIYF.

This sequence joins TRBV11-3 and TRBJ2-1; D assignment may be TRBD1 or TRBD2 (5 bases each). Trimming cost V 4 bases and J 3 bases, with 13 bases left between them. The CDR3 contains 15 residues. Germline-derived CDR1 and CDR2 are SGHNT and YENEEA. CDR3 bases: TGTGCCAGCAGCTCAGGGACGGGTCGCTACAATGAGCAGTTCTTC. Translating gives CASSSGTGRYNEQFF.

The J gene is TRBJ2-7, the V gene TRBV6-5; no clear D. The CDR3 is made up of 11 amino acids. Germline-derived CDR1 and CDR2 are MNHEY and SVGAGI. The V end was cut by 2 bases, the J end by 7 bases, with 6 bases between. This CDR3 is CASSYLGEQYF. DNA for the CDR3: TGTGCCAGCAGTTACCTCGGGGAGCAGTACTTC.

The gene calls are TRBV30 and TRBJ1-2, with 8 positions matching TRBD1. The V segment lost 2 bases and the J segment 7 bases; nucleotides outside the gene matches: 9. Germline V lookup: CDR1 GTSNPN, CDR2 SVGIG (reference sequence). There are 14 residues in the CDR3. CDR3 DNA: TGTGCCTGGAGTAGAAACAGGGGGGAGTCTGGCTACACCTTC. Protein product: CAWSRNRGESGYTF.

This chain uses TRBV5-1 with TRBJ2-7; 7 bases are shared with TRBD1. Unmatched junction bases numbered 6, after V lost 4 bases and J lost 2 bases. This CDR3 is 14 amino acids long. The germline V gene has CDR1 SGHRS and CDR2 YFSETQ. The CDR3 region is CASSGGQRAYEQYF. The CDR3 region has the DNA TGCGCCAGCAGCGGGGGACAGCGAGCCTACGAGCAGTACTTC.

The chain couples TRBV7-3 to TRBJ2-3, with D unclear. Germline V lookup: CDR1 SGHTA, CDR2 FQGTGA. V lost 5 bases and J lost 0, with 9 bases in between. The CDR3 is made up of 14 amino acids. The CDR3 DNA reads as TGTGCCAGCAGCCGATCCCAGAGCACAGATACGCAGTATTTT. It codes for CASSRSQSTDTQYF. Full variable domain (remainder filled in from reference TRBV7-3 and TRBJ2-3): GAGVSQTPSNKVTEKGKYVELRCDPISGHTALYWYRQSLGQGPEFLIYFQGTGAADDSGLPNDRFFAVRPEGSVSTLKIQRTERGDSAVYLCASSRSQSTDTQYFGPGTRLTVL.

This chain links TRBV11-2 with TRBJ2-1, with 8 positions matching TRBD2. After removal of 1 base from V and 4 bases from J, the junction contained 3 bases not matched to a gene. The CDR3 runs to 15 residues. Germline assignment: CDR1 SGHAT and CDR2 FQNNGV. The CDR3 bases are TGTGCCAGCAGCTTAGTCGGGACTAGTTACAATGAGCAGTTCTTC. Translating it yields CASSLVGTSYNEQFF.

The J gene is TRBJ1-1, the V gene TRBV7-9; D call uncertain. The V gene's germline CDR1 is SEHNR and CDR2 FQNEAQ (reference sequence). This CDR3 is 14 amino acids long. Trimming took off 5 bases at V and 1 base at J, with 11 bases between the two ends. CDR3 region: CASSRLPENTEAFF. Written as DNA, the CDR3 is TGTGCCAGCAGCCGTCTTCCAGAGAACACTGAAGCTTTCTTT.

This chain joins TRBV6-5 and TRBJ1-5; a possible D gene is TRBD1 (6 bases). The CDR3 is 14 amino acids. The germline V gene has CDR1 MNHEY and CDR2 SVGAGI. Trimming took 9 bases from V and 1 from J, leaving 13 bases between them. The CDR3 protein is CASDDRQSNQPQHF. DNA for the CDR3: TGTGCCAGTGACGACAGGCAGAGCAATCAGCCCCAGCATTTT.

This clone was seen more than once but under ten times. The gene calls are TRBV5-4 and TRBJ2-4; 9 bases agree with TRBD1. The CDR3 consists of 16 residues. V lost 0 bases to trimming and J lost 4 bases; unmatched junction nucleotides: 5. CDR1 and CDR2 (germline): SGHNT, YYREEE (reference sequence). CDR3 DNA: TGTGCCAGCAGCTTGGGCACCGGGACAGGGAAAAACATTCAGTACTTC. Protein product: CASSLGTGTGKNIQYF.

The chain joins TRBV7-3 to TRBJ2-2, with no clear D. The germline V gene has CDR1 SGHTA and CDR2 FQGTGA. The CDR3 totals 16 residues. The germline V and J ends were trimmed by 1 base and 2 bases, with 11 bases remaining between them. The CDR3 sequence: CASSLSAQTNTGELFF. CDR3 nucleotide sequence: TGTGCCAGCAGCTTAAGTGCACAGACTAACACCGGGGAGCTGTTTTTT.